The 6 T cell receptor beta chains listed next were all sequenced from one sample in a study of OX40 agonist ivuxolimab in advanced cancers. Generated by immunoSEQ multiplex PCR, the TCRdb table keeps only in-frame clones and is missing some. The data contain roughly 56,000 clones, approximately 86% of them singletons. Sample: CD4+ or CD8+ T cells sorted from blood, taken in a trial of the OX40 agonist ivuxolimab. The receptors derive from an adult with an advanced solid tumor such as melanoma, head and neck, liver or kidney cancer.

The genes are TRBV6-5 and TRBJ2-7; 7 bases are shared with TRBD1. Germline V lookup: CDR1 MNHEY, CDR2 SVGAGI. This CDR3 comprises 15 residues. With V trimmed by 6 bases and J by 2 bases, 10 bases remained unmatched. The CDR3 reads CASSQGQPGPYEQYF. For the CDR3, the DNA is TGTGCCAGCAGCCAGGGACAGCCCGGCCCCTACGAGCAGTACTTC.

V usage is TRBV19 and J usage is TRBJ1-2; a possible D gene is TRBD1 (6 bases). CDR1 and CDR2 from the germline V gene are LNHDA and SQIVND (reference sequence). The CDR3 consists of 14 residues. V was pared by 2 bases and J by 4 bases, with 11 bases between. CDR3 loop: CASSITTGPYGYTF. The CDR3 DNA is TGTGCCAGTAGTATAACGACAGGACCCTATGGCTACACCTTC. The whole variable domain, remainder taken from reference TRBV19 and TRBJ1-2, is DGGITQSPKYLFRKEGQNVTLSCEQNLNHDAMYWYRQDPGQGLRLIYYSQIVNDFQKGDIAEGYSVSREKKESFPLTVTSAQKNPTAFYLCASSITTGPYGYTFGSGTRLTVV.

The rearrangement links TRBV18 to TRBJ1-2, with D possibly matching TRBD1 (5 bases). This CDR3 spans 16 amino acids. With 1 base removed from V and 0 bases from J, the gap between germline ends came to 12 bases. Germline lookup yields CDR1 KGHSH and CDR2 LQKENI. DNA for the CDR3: TGTGCCAGCTCACCACTAGGGGCGGAGACTAACTATGGCTACACCTTC. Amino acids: CASSPLGAETNYGYTF.

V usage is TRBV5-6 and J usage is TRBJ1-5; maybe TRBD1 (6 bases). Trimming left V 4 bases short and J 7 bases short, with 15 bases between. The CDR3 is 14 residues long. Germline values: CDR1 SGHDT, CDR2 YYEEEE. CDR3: CASSVQGRRQPQHF. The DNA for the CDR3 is TGTGCCAGCAGCGTACAGGGACGGCGGCAGCCCCAGCATTTT. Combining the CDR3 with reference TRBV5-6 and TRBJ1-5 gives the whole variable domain DAGVTQSPTHLIKTRGQQVTLRCSPKSGHDTVSWYQQALGQGPQFIFQYYEEEERQRGNFPDRFSGHQFPNYSSELNVNALLLGDSALYLCASSVQGRRQPQHFGDGTRLSIL.

This CDR3 reads CASSLGILMGQEFTSHLANYGYTF. The CDR3 DNA reads as TGTGCCAGTAGTCTCGGAATACTTATGGGACAGGAATTTACCTCTCACTTAGCTAACTATGGCTACACCTTC. The chain employs TRBV19 and TRBJ1-2; TRBD1 agrees at 8 bases. V was pared by 5 bases and J by 0 bases, with 32 bases of the junction left unmatched. Germline V gene data show CDR1 as LNHDA and CDR2 as SQIVND (reference sequence). The CDR3 has 24 amino acids. Variable domain in full (rest from reference TRBV19 and TRBJ1-2): DGGITQSPKYLFRKEGQNVTLSCEQNLNHDAMYWYRQDPGQGLRLIYYSQIVNDFQKGDIAEGYSVSREKKESFPLTVTSAQKNPTAFYLCASSLGILMGQEFTSHLANYGYTFGSGTRLTVV.

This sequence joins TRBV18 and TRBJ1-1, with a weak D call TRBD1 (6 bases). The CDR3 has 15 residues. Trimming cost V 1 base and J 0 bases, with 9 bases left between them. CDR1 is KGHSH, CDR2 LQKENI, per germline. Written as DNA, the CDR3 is TGTGCCAGCTCACCACAGGGGGGGATGAACACTGAAGCTTTCTTT. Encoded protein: CASSPQGGMNTEAFF.